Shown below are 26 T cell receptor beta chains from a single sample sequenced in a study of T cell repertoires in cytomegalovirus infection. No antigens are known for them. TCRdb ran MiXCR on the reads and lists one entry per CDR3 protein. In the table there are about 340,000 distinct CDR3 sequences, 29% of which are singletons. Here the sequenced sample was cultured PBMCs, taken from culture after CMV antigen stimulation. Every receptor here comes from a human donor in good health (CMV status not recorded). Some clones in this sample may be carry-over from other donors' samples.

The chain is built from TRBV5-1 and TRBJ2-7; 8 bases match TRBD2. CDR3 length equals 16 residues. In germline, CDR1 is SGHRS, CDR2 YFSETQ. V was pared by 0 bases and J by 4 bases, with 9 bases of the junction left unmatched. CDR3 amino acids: CASSLGSLAELYEQYF. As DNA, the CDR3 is TGCGCCAGCAGCTTGGGGTCACTAGCGGAATTATACGAGCAGTACTTC.

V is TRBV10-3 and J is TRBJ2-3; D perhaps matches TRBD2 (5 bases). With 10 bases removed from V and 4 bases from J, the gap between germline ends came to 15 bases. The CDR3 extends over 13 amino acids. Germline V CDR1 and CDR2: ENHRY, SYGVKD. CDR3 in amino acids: CASLAVVADTQYF. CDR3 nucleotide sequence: TGTGCCAGCCTAGCCGTCGTCGCAGATACGCAGTATTTT.

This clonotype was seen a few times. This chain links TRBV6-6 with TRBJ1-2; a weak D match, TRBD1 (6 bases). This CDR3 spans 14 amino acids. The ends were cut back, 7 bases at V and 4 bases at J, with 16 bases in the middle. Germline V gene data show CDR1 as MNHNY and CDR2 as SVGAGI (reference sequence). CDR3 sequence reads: CASIRGDMRYGYTF. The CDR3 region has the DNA TGTGCCAGCATACGGGGGGACATGCGCTATGGCTACACCTTC.

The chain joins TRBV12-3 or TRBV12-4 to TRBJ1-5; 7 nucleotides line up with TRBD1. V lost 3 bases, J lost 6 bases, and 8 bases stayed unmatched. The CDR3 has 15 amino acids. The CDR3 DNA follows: TGTGCCAGCAGTTTCCGGGGGCAGGGGGGTCAGCCCCAGCATTTT. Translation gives CASSFRGQGGQPQHF.

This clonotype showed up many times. The CDR3 sequence is CASSLAARENQPQHF. CDR3 in DNA: TGTGCCAGCAGCTTAGCTGCCAGGGAAAATCAGCCCCAGCATTTT. V gene TRBV7-6 combines with J gene TRBJ1-5, with a weak D call TRBD1 (5 bases). Germline V gene lookup returns CDR1 SGHVS and CDR2 FNYEAQ. This CDR3 spans 15 amino acids. V was clipped by 0 bases and J by 4 bases, with 10 bases between them.

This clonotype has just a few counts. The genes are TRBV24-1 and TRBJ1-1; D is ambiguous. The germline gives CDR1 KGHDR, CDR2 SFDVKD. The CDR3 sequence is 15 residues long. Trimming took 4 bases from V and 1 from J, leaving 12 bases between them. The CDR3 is CATSDPRGGNTEAFF. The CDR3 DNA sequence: TGTGCCACCAGTGACCCTCGTGGAGGGAACACTGAAGCTTTCTTT.

CDR3 bases: TGTGCCAGCAGCCCTACCTCGAACACCGGGGAGCTGTTTTTT. It specifies CASSPTSNTGELFF. This chain links TRBV9 with TRBJ2-2; D gene uncertain. The CDR3 totals 14 residues. Germline-derived CDR1 and CDR2 are SGDLS and YYNGEE. The V gene lost 4 bases and the J gene lost 0 bases, with 7 bases spanning the gap.

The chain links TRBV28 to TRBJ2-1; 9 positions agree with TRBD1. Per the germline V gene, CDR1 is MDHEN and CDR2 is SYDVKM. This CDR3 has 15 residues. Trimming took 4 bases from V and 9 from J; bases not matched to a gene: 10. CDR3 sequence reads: CASSSDRGHVGEQFF. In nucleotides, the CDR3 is TGTGCCAGCAGTTCGGACAGGGGACATGTGGGTGAGCAGTTCTTC.

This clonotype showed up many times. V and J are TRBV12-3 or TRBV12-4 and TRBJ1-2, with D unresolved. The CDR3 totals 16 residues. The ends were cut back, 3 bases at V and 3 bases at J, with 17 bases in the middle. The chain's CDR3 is CASSFPTEKRDYGYTF. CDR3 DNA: TGTGCCAGCAGTTTCCCGACGGAGAAACGCGACTATGGCTACACCTTC.

The CDR3 coding sequence is TGTGCCAGCTCACCGTTTCGGGGGGATAGCAATCAGCCCCAGCATTTT. This codes for CASSPFRGDSNQPQHF. This chain links TRBV18 with TRBJ1-5; D perhaps matches TRBD1 (5 bases). Germline V lookup: CDR1 KGHSH, CDR2 LQKENI. V dropped 3 bases and J dropped 0 bases, with 12 bases sitting between them. The length of the CDR3 is 16 residues.

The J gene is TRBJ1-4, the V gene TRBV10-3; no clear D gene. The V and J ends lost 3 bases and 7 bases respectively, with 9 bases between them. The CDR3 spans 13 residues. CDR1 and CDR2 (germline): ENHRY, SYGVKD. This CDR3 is CAISDQEAEKLFF. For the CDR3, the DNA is TGTGCCATCAGTGACCAGGAGGCTGAAAAACTGTTTTTT.

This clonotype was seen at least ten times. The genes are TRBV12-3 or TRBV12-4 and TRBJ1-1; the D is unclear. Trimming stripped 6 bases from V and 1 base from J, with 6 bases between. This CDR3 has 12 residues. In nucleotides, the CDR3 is TGTGCCAGCAGCTTAAGGAACACTGAAGCTTTCTTT. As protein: CASSLRNTEAFF.

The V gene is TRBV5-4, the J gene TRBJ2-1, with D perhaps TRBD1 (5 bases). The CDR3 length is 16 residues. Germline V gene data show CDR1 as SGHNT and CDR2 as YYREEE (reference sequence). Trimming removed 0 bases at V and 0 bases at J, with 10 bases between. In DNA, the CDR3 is TGTGCCAGCAGCTTGGGTGGGGCAGGCTCCTACAATGAGCAGTTCTTC. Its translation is CASSLGGAGSYNEQFF.

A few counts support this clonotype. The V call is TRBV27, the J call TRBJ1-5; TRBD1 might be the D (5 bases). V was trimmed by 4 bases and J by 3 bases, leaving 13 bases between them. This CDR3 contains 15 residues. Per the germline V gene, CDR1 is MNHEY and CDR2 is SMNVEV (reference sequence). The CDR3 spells CASSSYGTSNQPQHF. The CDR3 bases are TGTGCCAGCAGTTCATACGGGACGTCCAATCAGCCCCAGCATTTT.

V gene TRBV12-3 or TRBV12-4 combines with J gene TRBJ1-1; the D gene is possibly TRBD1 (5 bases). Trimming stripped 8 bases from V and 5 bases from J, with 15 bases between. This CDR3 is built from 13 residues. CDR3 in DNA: TGTGCCAGCCGTCGCAGGGAGGGGACTGAAGCTTTCTTT. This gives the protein CASRRREGTEAFF.

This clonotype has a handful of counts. The CDR3 bases are TGTGCCAGCAGCTTAGGACAGCTTGGAAACACCATATATTTT. Its protein is CASSLGQLGNTIYF. This sequence joins TRBV7-8 and TRBJ1-3; tentatively, D is TRBD1 (5 bases). V was shortened by 1 base and J by 3 bases, with 7 bases between the two germline ends. The length of the CDR3 is 14 residues. Germline assignment: CDR1 SGHVS and CDR2 FQNEAQ.

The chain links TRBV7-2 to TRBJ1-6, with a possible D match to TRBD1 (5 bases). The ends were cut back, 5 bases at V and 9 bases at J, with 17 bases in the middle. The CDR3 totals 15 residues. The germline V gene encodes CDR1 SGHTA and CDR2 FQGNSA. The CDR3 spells CASSRGGGWGSPLHF. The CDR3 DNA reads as TGTGCCAGCAGCCGGGGGGGGGGGTGGGGTTCACCCCTCCACTTT.

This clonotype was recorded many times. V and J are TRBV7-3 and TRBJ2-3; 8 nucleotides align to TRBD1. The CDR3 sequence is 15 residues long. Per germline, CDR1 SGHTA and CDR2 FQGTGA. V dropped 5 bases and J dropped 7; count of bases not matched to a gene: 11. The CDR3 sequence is CASSVQGAQGNTQYF. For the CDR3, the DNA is TGTGCCAGCAGCGTCCAGGGGGCGCAAGGGAATACGCAGTATTTT.

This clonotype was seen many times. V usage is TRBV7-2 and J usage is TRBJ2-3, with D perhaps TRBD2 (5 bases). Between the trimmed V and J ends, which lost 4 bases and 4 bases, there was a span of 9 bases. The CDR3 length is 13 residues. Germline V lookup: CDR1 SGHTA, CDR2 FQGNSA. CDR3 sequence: CASSSAGPDTQYF. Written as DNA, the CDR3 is TGTGCCAGCAGCTCCGCGGGCCCAGATACGCAGTATTTT.

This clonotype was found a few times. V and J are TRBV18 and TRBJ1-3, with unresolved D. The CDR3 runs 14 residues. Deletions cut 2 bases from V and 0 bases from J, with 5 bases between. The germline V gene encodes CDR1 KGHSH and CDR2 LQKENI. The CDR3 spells CASSPGLSGNTIYF. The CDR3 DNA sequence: TGTGCCAGCTCACCAGGCCTCTCTGGAAACACCATATATTTT.

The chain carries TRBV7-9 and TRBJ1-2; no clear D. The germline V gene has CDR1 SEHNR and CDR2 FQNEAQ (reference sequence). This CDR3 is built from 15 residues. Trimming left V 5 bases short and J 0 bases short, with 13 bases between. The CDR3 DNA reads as TGTGCCAGCAGCAAGGAGGAGGGCGCTAACTATGGCTACACCTTC. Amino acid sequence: CASSKEEGANYGYTF.

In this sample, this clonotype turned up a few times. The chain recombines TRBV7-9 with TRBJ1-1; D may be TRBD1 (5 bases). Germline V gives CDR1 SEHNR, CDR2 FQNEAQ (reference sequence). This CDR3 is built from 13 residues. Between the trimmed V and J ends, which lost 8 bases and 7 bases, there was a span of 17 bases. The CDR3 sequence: CASSFGGSGEAFF. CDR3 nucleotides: TGTGCCAGCTCGTTCGGGGGGTCGGGTGAAGCTTTCTTT.

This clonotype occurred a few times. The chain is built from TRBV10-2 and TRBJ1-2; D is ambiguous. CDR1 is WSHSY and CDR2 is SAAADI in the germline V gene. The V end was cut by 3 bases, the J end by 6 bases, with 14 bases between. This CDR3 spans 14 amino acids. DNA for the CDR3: TGCGCCAGCAGTGACGACACCTTAGGTCATGGCTACACCTTC. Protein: CASSDDTLGHGYTF.

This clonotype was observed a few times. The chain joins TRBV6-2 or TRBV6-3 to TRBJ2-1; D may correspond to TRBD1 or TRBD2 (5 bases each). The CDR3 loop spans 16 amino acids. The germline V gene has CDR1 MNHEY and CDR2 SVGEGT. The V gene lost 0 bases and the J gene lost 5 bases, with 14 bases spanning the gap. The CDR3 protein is CASSYSKGRLNNEQFF. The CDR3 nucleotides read TGTGCCAGCAGTTACTCGAAGGGACGGCTAAACAATGAGCAGTTCTTC.

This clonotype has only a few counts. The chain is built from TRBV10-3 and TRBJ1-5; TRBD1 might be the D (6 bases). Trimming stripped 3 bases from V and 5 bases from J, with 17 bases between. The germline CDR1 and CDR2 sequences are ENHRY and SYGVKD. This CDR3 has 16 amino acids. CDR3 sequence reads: CAISEFWGRVDQPQHF. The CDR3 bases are TGTGCCATCAGTGAATTTTGGGGGCGCGTAGATCAGCCCCAGCATTTT.

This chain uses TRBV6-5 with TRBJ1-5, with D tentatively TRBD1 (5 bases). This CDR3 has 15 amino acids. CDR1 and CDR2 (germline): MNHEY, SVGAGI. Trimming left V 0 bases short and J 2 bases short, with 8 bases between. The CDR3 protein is CASSYSAGRNQPQHF. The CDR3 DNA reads TGTGCCAGCAGTTACTCGGCAGGGCGCAATCAGCCCCAGCATTTT.